What follows are 20 T cell receptor beta chains derived from one specimen sequenced in a study of blood T cell repertoires in COVID-19. Sequencing used immunoSEQ multiplex PCR; TCRdb keeps in-frame clones, though not all of them. Of some 31,000 clones detected, 93% appear once; the ten largest clones hold 5.2%. Input material: peripheral blood. The origin of the receptors is a human donor in a cohort sampled during active COVID-19.

The chain uses TRBV30 and TRBJ1-5; 8 bases align to TRBD1. The V gene end was trimmed by 6 bases and the J gene end by 3 bases; junction bases not matched to a gene: 7. This CDR3 spans 14 amino acids. CDR1 and CDR2 (germline): GTSNPN, SVGIG (reference sequence). The CDR3 here is CACRRDRYNQPQHF. CDR3 bases: TGTGCCTGCCGCAGGGACAGGTACAATCAGCCCCAGCATTTT.

This chain uses TRBV7-3 with TRBJ2-5, with TRBD2 matching 11 bases. Germline CDR1 reads SGHTA; CDR2 reads FQGTGA. The CDR3 is 15 amino acids. J gave up 4 bases and V 5 bases, and 6 bases lay outside the gene matches. The chain's CDR3 is CASSTDGLAGETQYF. The CDR3 nucleotides read TGTGCCAGCAGCACCGATGGACTAGCGGGAGAGACCCAGTACTTC.

The genes are TRBV21-1 and TRBJ2-1; whether TRBD1, the table's D call, matches the DNA was not checked. TRBV21-1 corresponds to a pseudogene. This CDR3 contains 20 residues. CDR3 nucleotide sequence: TGTGCCAGCAGCAAAGAGGACAAAGAGGCCCGGGACAGGGGGTACAATGAGCAGTTCTTC. Protein product: CASSKEDKEARDRGYNEQFF.

The rearrangement links TRBV28 to TRBJ2-3; 7 bases line up with TRBD1. Germline CDR1 MDHEN, CDR2 SYDVKM. CDR3 length equals 15 residues. V lost 4 bases and J lost 3; bases outside the gene matches: 7. CDR3 nucleotide sequence: TGTGCCAGCAGTTCTCGACAGGGAGTAACAGATACGCAGTATTTT. Amino acid sequence: CASSSRQGVTDTQYF.

This clone was recorded only once. The V call is TRBV7-9, the J call TRBJ1-4; weak D call: TRBD1 (6 bases). V was shortened by 6 bases and J by 3 bases, with 11 bases between the two germline ends. CDR3 size: 14 residues. Germline V gives CDR1 SEHNR, CDR2 FQNEAQ (reference sequence). CDR3 loop: CASSPTGSNEKLFF. As DNA, the CDR3 is TGTGCCAGCAGTCCTACAGGGTCTAATGAAAAACTGTTTTTT.

The chain joins TRBV7-2 to TRBJ2-7; weak D call: TRBD1 (6 bases). The V end was cut by 4 bases, the J end by 5 bases, with 9 bases between. CDR3 length: 12 residues. Germline CDR1 and CDR2: SGHTA and FQGNSA. The CDR3 DNA reads as TGTGCCAGCAGCTACAGGGTCGACGAGCAGTACTTC. Protein: CASSYRVDEQYF.

CDR3 in amino acids: CASSVAGGYNQPQHF. The CDR3 nucleotides read TGTGCCAGCAGTGTGGCAGGGGGTTACAATCAGCCCCAGCATTTT. This rearrangement joins TRBV2 to TRBJ1-5; 7 positions agree with TRBD1. This CDR3 has 15 amino acids. V shed 4 bases and J 3 bases; nucleotides not matched to a gene: 6. CDR1 SNHLY and CDR2 FYNNEI come from the germline V gene.

This sequence joins TRBV5-6 and TRBJ2-3; D possibly corresponds to TRBD2 (5 bases). In germline, CDR1 is SGHDT, CDR2 YYEEEE. This CDR3 is 15 amino acids long. Trimming left V 0 bases short and J 5 bases short, with 13 bases between. The CDR3 spells CASSLALEGGDTQYF. Written as DNA, the CDR3 is TGTGCCAGCAGCTTGGCATTAGAGGGTGGAGATACGCAGTATTTT.

This sequence joins TRBV30 and TRBJ2-7, with TRBD1 identical over 8 bases. J was trimmed by 3 bases and V by 1 base; bases with no gene match: 2. There are 13 residues in the CDR3. In germline, CDR1 is GTSNPN, CDR2 SVGIG (reference sequence). In nucleotides, the CDR3 is TGTGCCTGGAGTGGCGACAGGGGCTACGAGCAGTACTTC. This codes for CAWSGDRGYEQYF.

This chain links TRBV3-1 (or the pseudogene TRBV3-2) with TRBJ1-1; TRBD1 aligns across 8 bases. The CDR3 contains 15 residues. After removal of 4 bases from V and 3 bases from J, the junction contained 7 bases not matched to a gene. The V gene's germline CDR1 is LGHDT and CDR2 YNNKEL (reference sequence). This CDR3 reads CASSPRTGRDTEAFF. The CDR3 DNA reads TGTGCCAGCAGCCCACGGACAGGGCGGGACACTGAAGCTTTCTTT.

The J gene is TRBJ2-5, the V gene TRBV11-2, with 10 bases fitting TRBD2. The CDR3 length is 15 residues. Germline lookup yields CDR1 SGHAT and CDR2 FQNNGV. J was trimmed by 2 bases and V by 5 bases; bases with no gene match: 5. The CDR3: CASSTGTSEQETQYF. The CDR3 DNA sequence: TGTGCCAGCAGCACCGGGACTAGCGAACAAGAGACCCAGTACTTC.

J is TRBJ1-3 and V is TRBV9; the D is unclear. The V and J ends lost 4 bases and 3 bases respectively, with 11 bases between them. The CDR3 consists of 14 residues. From germline, CDR1 is SGDLS and CDR2 YYNGEE. CDR3 in DNA: TGTGCCAGCAGCCCCAAGCCGGGTGGAAACACCATATATTTT. It codes for CASSPKPGGNTIYF.

The chain recombines TRBV30 with TRBJ1-2; the D gene is possibly TRBD1 (5 bases). Trimming shortened V by 1 base and J by 7 bases, and 10 bases separated the two germline ends. CDR1 is GTSNPN and CDR2 is SVGIG in the germline V gene (reference sequence). CDR3 length: 12 amino acids. The CDR3 DNA reads TGTGCCTGGAGTGACCGGGGGATTGGCTACACCTTC. Translated, it gives CAWSDRGIGYTF.

This chain joins TRBV7-7 and TRBJ2-1; D remains ambiguous. This CDR3 has 15 residues. Trimming took 5 bases from V and 0 from J, leaving 11 bases between them. Germline V gene data show CDR1 as SSHAT and CDR2 as FNYEAQ (reference sequence). The CDR3 DNA reads as TGTGCCAGCAGCATGACAACGAGCTCCTACAATGAGCAGTTCTTC. Its translation is CASSMTTSSYNEQFF.

The chain combines TRBV27 with TRBJ1-1, with TRBD1 matching 9 bases. CDR3 length equals 14 residues. Germline loops: CDR1 MNHEY, CDR2 SMNVEV (reference sequence). Germline trimming cut 3 bases from V and 7 bases from J; bases unmatched to any gene: 6. The CDR3 DNA is TGTGCCAGCAGTTTTCGAGGACAGGGGAATGAAGCTTTCTTT. This encodes CASSFRGQGNEAFF.

There are a few counts of this clone. The chain uses TRBV4-1 and TRBJ2-7; D perhaps matches TRBD2 (5 bases). CDR1 is MGHRA, CDR2 YSYEKL, per germline. V gave up 0 bases and J gave up 2 bases, with 11 bases separating them. This CDR3 region has 15 residues. The CDR3, as DNA: TGCGCCAGCAGCCAAGATCTCCAGGAGGCCTACGAGCAGTACTTC. Amino acid sequence: CASSQDLQEAYEQYF.

The J gene is TRBJ1-5, the V gene TRBV5-6, with D perhaps TRBD1 (5 bases). Trimming took 4 bases from V and 4 from J, leaving 18 bases between them. There are 16 residues in the CDR3. The germline V gene has CDR1 SGHDT and CDR2 YYEEEE. CDR3 residues: CASSPQGSLSNQPQHF. As DNA, the CDR3 is TGTGCCAGCAGCCCTCAGGGCTCTCTATCTAATCAGCCCCAGCATTTT.

The sample holds one count of this clone. The V and J genes are TRBV5-4 and TRBJ1-1; D unresolved. Per germline, CDR1 SGHNT and CDR2 YYREEE (reference sequence). V was clipped by 0 bases and J by 0 bases, with 9 bases between them. CDR3 size: 15 residues. CDR3 bases: TGTGCCAGCAGCTTGGAGGAGTTTATGAACACTGAAGCTTTCTTT. It is translated as CASSLEEFMNTEAFF.

The rearrangement joins TRBV30 to TRBJ1-1; D unresolved. The CDR3 runs 12 residues. Germline V gene sequence: CDR1 GTSNPN, CDR2 SVGIG (reference sequence). The V and J ends lost 5 bases and 0 bases respectively, with 7 bases between them. The DNA for the CDR3 is TGTGCCTGGGGTTCTATGAACACTGAAGCTTTCTTT. This encodes CAWGSMNTEAFF.

The J gene is TRBJ1-2, the V gene TRBV30; D might be TRBD1 (5 bases). Germline V gives CDR1 GTSNPN, CDR2 SVGIG (reference sequence). CDR3 size: 11 residues. The V end was cut by 6 bases, the J end by 3 bases, with 8 bases between. This CDR3 reads CACWGYYGYTF. CDR3 bases: TGTGCCTGCTGGGGCTACTATGGCTACACCTTC.